The rows below give T cell receptor beta chains drawn from one sample of a study of Graves' ophthalmopathy and Graves' hyperthyroidism. TCRdb reprocessed the multiplex PCR reads with MiXCR, giving one entry per CDR3 protein. Of about 14,000 distinct CDR3 sequences in the sample, around 50% were seen once. Sequenced: peripheral blood. The receptors were gathered from a woman in her twenties or thirties with Graves' ophthalmopathy. The conserved cysteine and the conserved F or W are not part of the CDR3 here. The order of the fields is CDR3 length, V gene, clone size, CDR3 protein. Size is stated for part of the rows, as once, few or many counts, or as a class when the clone is expanded.

9	TRBV29-1	many	SAPWGDTQY
10	TRBV28	-	ASSGYLETQY
13	TRBV5-1	-	ASSEGTGGRYEQY
8	TRBV3-1	-	ASSQETQY
10	TRBV7-9	-	ASSYAEETQY
12	TRBV27	-	ASRGQAENQPQH
14	TRBV6-5	many	ASSYTVLALDSPLH
14	TRBV11-3	-	ASSAGLAGNTGELF
11	TRBV19	-	ASSILANTEAF
15	TRBV20-1	few	SATTSGRADGTDTQY
11	TRBV25-1	-	ASSDRRNTEAF
14	TRBV5-4	-	ASSFVTGVVLSGYT
7	TRBV30	-	ACGAGHT
14	TRBV10-3	-	AISESNGGEGETQY
13	TRBV5-4	few	ASTNGQTSTDTQY
14	TRBV5-1	medium-sized	ASSLGSGFGGDEQF
11	TRBV20-1	few	SASGTGNGKAF
15	TRBV20-1	few	SARDSQSSSYNSPLH
12	TRBV7-2	-	ASSFSDQGETQY
10	TRBV20-1	many	SAELGGDEQY
12	TRBV7-6	medium-sized	ASATSGTSYEQY
12	TRBV20-1	few	SARRVSGGNTIY
14	TRBV7-9	medium-sized	ASSLNRQTYTDTQY
12	TRBV7-2	few	ASSSTRSSETQY
14	TRBV10-3	once	AISEGANIRPYEQY
11	TRBV24-1	-	ATSPGQNQPQH
13	TRBV20-1	-	SARPWGSGANVLT
14	TRBV7-2	medium-sized	ASSLDDRQVTDTQY
12	TRBV12-3/TRBV12-4	-	ASSPGQENTEAS
12	TRBV20-1	few	SATTSGYTDTQY
13	TRBV19	many	ASTRGVPPADTQY
13	TRBV6-5	many	ASSYVTGGGNEQF
11	TRBV5-1	-	ASSLGWAEKLF
13	TRBV20-1	medium-sized	SAPAQHISTDTQY
13	TRBV11-2	few	ASSFGTGIQEKLF
12	TRBV10-1	-	ASSESVAKDTQY
12	TRBV12-3/TRBV12-4	-	AGSLGREITEAF
11	TRBV4-2	once	ASSQLTGVEQF
9	TRBV19	-	ASSYRDEQY
14	TRBV5-1	-	ASRRPPGHSTDTQY
13	TRBV2	medium-sized	ASNGQGAKNEKLF
14	TRBV6-4	few	ASSPAETENTGELF
12	TRBV5-1	-	ASSLGAGDNEQF
11	TRBV15	-	ATSRDTSYEQY
11	TRBV12-3/TRBV12-4	-	ASRLAEGDTQY
11	TRBV6-1	-	ASSDLGPAKQS
10	TRBV5-1	-	ASSLDKSEQF
12	TRBV6-4	few	ASSRTGNTGELF
13	TRBV20-1	-	SAPLGRSSGDEQY
16	TRBV5-1	once	ASSAGTSGRAHTGELF
12	TRBV7-9	-	ASSRVEASQGYT
16	TRBV7-6	-	ASSQGTSGRAYTGELF
14	TRBV7-9	medium-sized	ASSDRDRGGSYGYT
15	TRBV7-9	-	ASSLGQGRTGANVLT
13	TRBV11-2	-	ASSLASSSYNEQF